This T cell receptor beta chain was identified during a study of cytomegalovirus exposure and HLA in healthy donors. Study-level points and caveats: Listed as cytomegalovirus-associated were 164 TCR beta chains. Subsequent analysis of the approximately 110 validation repertoires found a tendency for first-cohort TCR clusters to co-occur. In vitro experiments confirmed that three CMV-associated chains were specific for CMV antigens.

From the approximately 110-subject validation cohort, which was separate from the roughly 680-subject first cohort, the donors were drawn. The CDR3 loop spans 16 amino acids. V was trimmed by 3 bases and J by 0 bases, leaving 12 bases between them. CDR1 and CDR2 (germline): LGHNT, FRNRAP. Regarding this clone: Its cognate antigen is unknown.

Clones were read by immunoSEQ multiplex PCR, and TCRdb kept only the in-frame ones, dropping some. The repertoire consists of about 50,000 clones, with about 90% occurring once and the leading ten covering around 1.4%. The receptor was derived from a young man in good health and CMV-seronegative. This chain joins TRBV12-5 and TRBJ1-5; D is ambiguous. Sequencing was performed on PBMCs. The CDR3 DNA reads TGTGCTAGTGGTTTTGGCGACTTCTCTAGCAATCAGCCCCAGCATTTT. This gives the protein CASGFGDFSSNQPQHF.